This TCR beta chain came from a study of regulatory T cells in long-lasting Graves disease. Whole-study findings and limits: Accuracy could have been hurt by small sample size. Persistent disease was associated with favored TRBV28 usage and with favored use of TRBJ1-2 and TRBJ2-5. Whereas 966 public clonotypes were shared by new patients, persistent patients shared more, at 2,500 to 3,500.

Time point here: newly diagnosed GD, antithyroid drugs for less than 3 months. Researchers made the TCR library from RNA that was extracted from PBMCs. The patients were drawn from one endocrinology department in Xi'an, China. Building the TCR beta libraries relied on iRepertoire HTBI primers, and CDR3 regions underwent Arm-PCR. Each CDR3 protein gets one entry after TCRdb re-called the multiplex PCR reads with MiXCR. Of 400,000 to 650,000 distinct CDR3 sequences listed, about 15% are singletons. The CDR3 length is 14 residues. Per the germline V gene, CDR1 is SGDLS and CDR2 is YYNGEE. Regarding this clonotype: Its target is not known. An end of the junction differs from the germline gene, which may be a read error.

The data also belong to a second study, concerning T cells in Graves' hyperthyroidism and ophthalmopathy.

This sequence originates from a woman aged 35-65 years with Graves disease. This sequence joins TRBV9 and TRBJ1-1; D call uncertain. The sequenced sample was peripheral blood mononuclear cells (PBMCs), obtained at new diagnosis, from a patient treated with antithyroid drugs. The CDR3 DNA is TGTGCCAGCGGCGTAGCCGAGGCGTACACTGAAGCTTTCTTT. Residues: CASGVAEAYTEAFF.